The clone carrying this TCR beta chain occurred many times. Antigen unknown. One end of the junction is discordant with germline, which a read error may explain. Germline CDR1 and CDR2: DFQATT and SNEGSKA (reference sequence). The length of the CDR3 is 15 residues. MiXCR was run by TCRdb on the 5' RACE reads, yielding one entry per CDR3 protein. Of almost 30,000 distinct CDR3 sequences listed, around 10% were seen once; the top ten hold 5% to 6%. This sample is drawn from a study of neurological immune-mediated disorders. Findings of the study overall: Expanded clones shared no identical CDR3 amino acid sequences across subjects, which suggested private TCR-beta repertoires in all groups. The greatest TCR clonal expansion occurred in HTLV-1-associated myelopathy and the least in multiple sclerosis, which fell below healthy controls.

The rearrangement uses TRBV20-1 and TRBJ2-5, with 8 bases aligning to TRBD2. The specimen was PBMCs. The origin of this receptor is a woman aged 60 to 75 in good health. This CDR3 reads CSGRWETSVVETQYF. The CDR3 region has the DNA TGCAGTGGTAGATGGGAGACTAGCGTCGTTGAGACCCAGTACTTC.